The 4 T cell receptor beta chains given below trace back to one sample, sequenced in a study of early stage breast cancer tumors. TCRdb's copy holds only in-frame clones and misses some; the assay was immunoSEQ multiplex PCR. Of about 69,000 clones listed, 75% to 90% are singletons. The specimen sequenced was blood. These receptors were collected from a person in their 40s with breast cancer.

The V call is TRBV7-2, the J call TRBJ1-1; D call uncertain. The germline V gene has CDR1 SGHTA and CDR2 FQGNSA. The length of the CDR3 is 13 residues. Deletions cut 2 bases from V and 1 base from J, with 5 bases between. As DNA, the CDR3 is TGTGCCAGCAGCTTATCAGAGAACACTGAAGCTTTCTTT. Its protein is CASSLSENTEAFF.

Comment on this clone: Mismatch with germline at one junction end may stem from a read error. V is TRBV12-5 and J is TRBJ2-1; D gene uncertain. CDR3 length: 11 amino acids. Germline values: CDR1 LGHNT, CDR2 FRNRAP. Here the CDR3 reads CASGLVGEQFF. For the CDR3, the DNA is TGTGCTAGTGGTCTGGTCGGTGAGCAGTTCTTC.

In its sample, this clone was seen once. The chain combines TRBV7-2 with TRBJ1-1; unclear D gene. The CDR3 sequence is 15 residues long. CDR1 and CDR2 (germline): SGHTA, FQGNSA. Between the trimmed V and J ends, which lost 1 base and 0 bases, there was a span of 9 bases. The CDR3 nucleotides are TGTGCCAGCAGCTTAGGTTCGGTCTTGAACACTGAAGCTTTCTTT. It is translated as CASSLGSVLNTEAFF. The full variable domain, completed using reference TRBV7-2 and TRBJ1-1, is GAGVSQSPSNKVTEKGKDVELRCDPISGHTALYWYRQSLGQGLEFLIYFQGNSAPDKSGLPSDRFSAERTGGSVSTLTIQRTQQEDSAVYLCASSLGSVLNTEAFFGQGTRLTVV.

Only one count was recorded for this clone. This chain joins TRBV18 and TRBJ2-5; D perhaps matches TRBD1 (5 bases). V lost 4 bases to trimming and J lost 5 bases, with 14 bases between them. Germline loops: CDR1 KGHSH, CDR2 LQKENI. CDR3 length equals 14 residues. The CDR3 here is CASSQRQGGETQYF. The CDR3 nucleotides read TGTGCCAGCTCACAAAGGCAGGGTGGTGAGACCCAGTACTTC.